This T cell receptor beta chain was recovered during a study of shared T cell receptors in the human thymus. The repertoire was sequenced with immunoSEQ multiplex PCR; TCRdb's copy has only in-frame clones and lacks some. The sample lists around 730,000 clones, approximately 85% seen once, with around 0.0094% in the top ten. CDR3 length: 15 amino acids. The V end was cut by 4 bases, the J end by 0 bases, with 12 bases between. Per germline, CDR1 SEHNR and CDR2 FQNEAQ (reference sequence). Another study also made use of these data, one on human thymus T cells. From that second work: Donors consisted of healthy Finnish infants (having corrective surgery for congenital heart defects). Corrective cardiac operations yielded the resected thymus tissue. Repertoires from thymus and blood appeared to show biased V and J gene usage. As related research reported, thymic repertoires overlapped highly among unrelated individuals.

The material sequenced was thymocytes. The rearrangement uses TRBV7-9 and TRBJ1-1, with unresolved D. This sequence was found in a girl less than two years old with a congenital heart defect. The CDR3 region is CASSSKALLNTEAFF. As DNA, the CDR3 is TGTGCCAGCAGCTCAAAAGCCCTACTGAACACTGAAGCTTTCTTT. Using reference TRBV7-9 and TRBJ1-1 for the parts outside the CDR3, the full variable domain is DTGVSQNPRHKITKRGQNVTFRCDPISEHNRLYWYRQTLGQGPEFLTYFQNEAQLEKSRLLSDRFSAERPKGSFSTLEIQRTEQGDSAMYLCASSSKALLNTEAFFGQGTRLTVV.